Below are 5 T cell receptor beta chains sequenced from a single sample in a study of control samples from healthy donors and cancer patients. Clones were sequenced by immunoSEQ multiplex PCR, and TCRdb holds only the in-frame ones, with some missing. The sample contains roughly 100,000 clones, 83% of which appear only once. Sample: blood. The receptors here all came from a woman between 45 and 65 years old in good health.

The DNA of the CDR3 is TGCAGCGGTGCCGGGACAGGGGTCGGAGGGGGAGTCACCATATATTTT. Its translation: CSGAGTGVGGGVTIYF. The chain couples TRBV29-1 to TRBJ1-3; 10 positions agree with TRBD1. CDR3 size: 16 residues. Germline V gene data show CDR1 as SQVTM and CDR2 as ANQGSEA. Trimming at V came to 7 bases and at J to 9 bases, leaving 18 bases not matched to a gene.

The V gene is TRBV7-9, the J gene TRBJ1-6; D gene uncertain. The germline V and J ends were trimmed by 6 bases and 15 bases, with 3 bases remaining between them. Germline CDR1 SEHNR, CDR2 FQNEAQ (reference sequence). The CDR3 has 8 amino acids. Here the CDR3 reads CASRVLHF. As DNA, the CDR3 is TGTGCCAGCAGGGTCCTCCACTTT.

The V and J genes are TRBV5-6 and TRBJ2-6; 7 bases match TRBD1. Trimming took 4 bases from V and 11 from J; bases not matched to a gene: 6. The CDR3 contains 13 residues. The germline V gene has CDR1 SGHDT and CDR2 YYEEEE. The CDR3 protein is CASSHDRADVLTF. Here the CDR3 DNA reads TGTGCCAGCAGCCACGACAGGGCGGACGTCCTGACTTTC.

The rearrangement links TRBV18 to TRBJ2-5, with 9 positions matching TRBD2. J was trimmed by 4 bases and V by 2 bases; bases with no gene match: 5. This CDR3 has 15 residues. CDR1 is KGHSH, CDR2 LQKENI, per germline. The CDR3 coding sequence is TGTGCCAGCTCACCATCCTTAGCGGGAGTAGAGACCCAGTACTTC. This translates into CASSPSLAGVETQYF.

The rearrangement uses TRBV20-1 and TRBJ2-5; maybe TRBD2 (6 bases). The CDR3 has 11 amino acids. V was cut by 6 bases and J by 5 bases, with 10 bases left in between. Per germline, CDR1 DFQATT and CDR2 SNEGSKA (reference sequence). The CDR3 DNA sequence: TGCAGTGCGCCTAGCGTGGAGACCCAGTACTTC. This encodes CSAPSVETQYF.